This TCR beta chain was recorded in a study of vaccination and CD4 T cells after COVID-19. About the research overall: At a median roughly 100 days (range 35 to 161) after diagnosis, post-COVID samples were drawn. Median time from second vaccine dose to sampling was 72 days (14 to 241).

Treatment described: roughly 11-day PBMC culture with coronavirus spike peptide pools or control peptides (ViraFEST assay). The study, taken as a whole, reports: A median 86.3% of convalescent patients' SARS-CoV-2-reactive clones emerged only after vaccination.

Comments on this clonotype: Its antigen is unknown.

Cultured CD4+ T-cell DNA underwent Oncomine TCR Beta short-read sequencing. The template was genomic DNA from cultured CD4+ T cells. Using its own MiXCR run on the PCR reads, TCRdb lists one record per CDR3 protein. The profile covers around 20,000 distinct CDR3 sequences, with over 20% appearing a single time and under 13% taken by the ten largest. The V end was cut by 0 bases, the J end by 2 bases, with 7 bases between. Germline CDR1 and CDR2: MGHRA and YSYEKL. The CDR3 is 14 amino acids. The sequenced material came from cultured CD4+ T cells from blood. The receptor was isolated from a human donor with COVID-19. This chain joins TRBV4-1 and TRBJ2-5; D not resolved. The CDR3 reads CASSQEILQETQYF. Written as DNA, the CDR3 is TGCGCCAGCAGCCAAGAAATACTTCAAGAGACCCAGTACTTC.